These 5 T cell receptor beta chains were all obtained from the same sample, sequenced in a study of metastatic and nonmetastatic thyroid tumors. No patient received treatment before thyroid surgery. TCRdb re-called the PCR reads through MiXCR. The data hold under 95,000 clones, with around 9.1% observed a single time. Sample: blood. These receptors all stem from a female donor with papillary thyroid cancer or a benign thyroid nodule (not recorded which). Some clones in this sample may be carry-over from other donors' samples.

This clone appeared many times. V and J are TRBV20-1 and TRBJ1-2; D is ambiguous. Trimming cost V 3 bases and J 5 bases, with 25 bases left between them. CDR1 and CDR2 from the germline V gene are DFQATT and SNEGSKA (reference sequence). The CDR3 runs 17 residues. CDR3 DNA sequence: TGCAGTGCTAGGACTTATGGTTCCCCATCCGATTATTATGGCTACACCTTC. This encodes CSARTYGSPSDYYGYTF.

The genes are TRBV28 and TRBJ2-7; 9 nucleotides line up with TRBD2. V gave up 6 bases and J gave up 0 bases; unmatched junction bases: 6. This CDR3 region has 15 residues. Germline V CDR1 and CDR2: MDHEN, SYDVKM. Here the CDR3 DNA reads TGTGCCAGCAGACGAGCGGGGGGAAGCTCCTACGAGCAGTACTTC. Its protein product is CASRRAGGSSYEQYF.

In the case of this clone: This may stem from a read error, because a much larger clone lies one nucleotide away. The chain recombines TRBV9 with TRBJ1-5; no firm D call. Looked up from germline, CDR1 is SGDLS and CDR2 is YYNGEE. CDR3 length equals 13 residues. The CDR3, as DNA: TGTGCCAGCAGCGTAGAAAGCAATCAGCCCCAGAATTTT. It codes for CASSVESNQPQNF.

This clone showed up many times. The rearrangement links TRBV6-1 to TRBJ2-2; D is possibly TRBD2 (5 bases). This CDR3 has 14 residues. V dropped 4 bases and J dropped 5 bases, with 11 bases sitting between them. The germline gives CDR1 MNHNS, CDR2 SASEGT. The CDR3 nucleotides are TGTGCCAGCAGTGGAGGGAGAGAGACCGGGGAGCTGTTTTTT. Its translation: CASSGGRETGELFF.

This clone was observed many times. The chain uses TRBV11-1 and TRBJ1-1; 7 bases line up with TRBD1. V was pared by 6 bases and J by 1 base, with 8 bases of the junction left unmatched. The CDR3 length is 15 residues. Germline V gene sequence: CDR1 SGHAT, CDR2 FQDESV (reference sequence). The CDR3 DNA follows: TGTGCCAGCAGACCGACCGACAGGGAGAACACTGAAGCTTTCTTT. Its protein is CASRPTDRENTEAFF. Combining the CDR3 with reference TRBV11-1 and TRBJ1-1 gives the whole variable domain EAEVAQSPRYKITEKSQAVAFWCDPISGHATLYWYRQILGQGPELLVQFQDESVVDDSQLPKDRFSAERLKGVDSTLKIQPAELGDSAMYLCASRPTDRENTEAFFGQGTRLTVV.